These 6 T cell receptor beta chains came from one sample sequenced in a study of blood T cell repertoires in COVID-19. TCRdb's copy holds only in-frame clones and misses some; the assay was immunoSEQ multiplex PCR. The sample holds some 230,000 clones, 70% to 90% seen once. The sample consisted of peripheral blood. These receptors were taken from a middle-aged man with acute or convalescent COVID-19.

V gene TRBV28 combines with J gene TRBJ1-5; 11 bases are a match to TRBD1. The CDR3 runs 18 residues. The trim removed 6 bases at V and 3 bases at J, leaving 13 bases unmatched. Germline loops: CDR1 MDHEN, CDR2 SYDVKM. CDR3 DNA sequence: TGTGCCAGCAGGTCCGGGACAGGGGGGTTCATGGACAATCAGCCCCAGCATTTT. The encoded protein is CASRSGTGGFMDNQPQHF.

The chain uses TRBV10-3 and TRBJ2-1; perhaps TRBD2 as D (7 bases). V was clipped by 6 bases and J by 4 bases, with 16 bases between them. This CDR3 is 15 amino acids long. Germline CDR1 reads ENHRY; CDR2 reads SYGVKD. CDR3 sequence: CAIRKQGGDYNEQFF. The CDR3 bases are TGTGCCATCAGGAAACAAGGGGGGGATTACAATGAGCAGTTCTTC.

The genes are TRBV28 and TRBJ1-1; D ambiguous. CDR3 length: 13 residues. Looked up from germline, CDR1 is MDHEN and CDR2 is SYDVKM. Trimming pared 3 bases from V and 6 bases from J, leaving 11 bases between. The CDR3 sequence: CASSFLNLPEAFF. The CDR3 region has the DNA TGTGCCAGCAGTTTTTTAAATCTCCCTGAAGCTTTCTTT.

V gene TRBV30 combines with J gene TRBJ1-2; perhaps TRBD1 as D (5 bases). The CDR3 totals 15 residues. The germline V gene encodes CDR1 GTSNPN and CDR2 SVGIG (reference sequence). The germline V and J ends were trimmed by 7 bases and 4 bases, with 22 bases remaining between them. CDR3 coding DNA: TGTGCCTCCAACCGCGACAGTCCCGGGAGCTATGGCTACACCTTC. Translating gives CASNRDSPGSYGYTF.

The chain is built from TRBV9 and TRBJ2-1; D unclear. V was shortened by 5 bases and J by 5 bases, with 14 bases between the two germline ends. This CDR3 comprises 14 residues. CDR1 and CDR2 from the germline V gene are SGDLS and YYNGEE. CDR3 residues: CASSEPLAHNEQFF. CDR3 DNA: TGTGCCAGCAGTGAACCGTTGGCCCACAATGAGCAGTTCTTC.

CDR3 nucleotide sequence: TGCAGCGTTCTTACCTACGAGCAGTACTTC. Translated: CSVLTYEQYF. J is TRBJ2-7 and V is TRBV29-1, with D unresolved. CDR3 length: 10 amino acids. With 5 bases removed from V and 2 bases from J, the gap between germline ends came to 4 bases. Germline lookup yields CDR1 SQVTM and CDR2 ANQGSEA.